This T cell receptor beta chain derives from a study of regulatory T cells in long-lasting Graves disease. Library construction for TCR beta used iRepertoire HTBI primers and Arm-PCR of CDR3 regions. TCRdb analysed the multiplex PCR reads with MiXCR anew, one entry per CDR3 protein. The sample consists of hundreds of thousands of distinct CDR3 sequences, 21% of them appearing once. The time point was: persistent/refractory GD, antithyroid drugs over 5 years with positive TRAb. PBMC-derived RNA was used for the TCR library. Germline V lookup: CDR1 SGHRS, CDR2 YFSETQ. The CDR3 extends over 15 amino acids. Trimming stripped 1 base from V and 0 bases from J, with 11 bases between.

This sample comprised peripheral blood mononuclear cells (PBMCs), obtained when the disease was refractory, from a patient treated with antithyroid drugs. The chain couples TRBV5-1 to TRBJ2-7; D may be TRBD1 (6 bases). The receptor's source is a female donor with Graves disease. The CDR3 DNA is TGCGCCAGCAGCTTGCAGGACAGTTTCTCCTACGAGCAGTACTTC. Encoded protein: CASSLQDSFSYEQYF.